This T cell receptor (beta chain) was found in a study of identical twins (dated by TCRdb to about 2016). Regarding the research as a whole: TCR alpha and beta repertoires from monozygotic twins, unrelated adults of various ages and cord blood were deep-sequenced to test whether fetal clonotypes persist. To rule out contamination, replicate twin experiments were performed at different times with different library preparation protocols.

Findings and caveats that apply to the study as a whole: Compared with coincidental sharing between unrelated individuals, out-of-frame TCR alpha sequences shared between twins had an excess of sequences with low generation probability. The excess sharing between twins in beta out-of-frame sequences was weaker because fewer shared sequences reduced the signal-to-noise ratio. Recombination models systematically underestimated out-of-frame TCR alpha sharing in monozygotic twins but agreed with sharing between unrelated individuals. Because the same donors could not be followed over many years, conclusions were based on cross-sectional statistical analysis. Zero-insertion analyses could be partly confounded by invariant T cells such as MAIT and iNKT, though diverse VJ usage argued against such confounding for most clonotypes. Abundant cord blood beta clonotypes had fewer insertions, young adult naive repertoires showed a similar but weaker trend, and memory repertoires showed no such trend.

Every donor in the study was a healthy Caucasian. The twin cohort consisted of three pairs of female monozygotic twins, all aged about 18 to 30 years. RNA for TCR libraries was isolated from peripheral blood mononuclear cells. Libraries were built with 5' RACE. Sequencing instrument: Illumina HiSeq 2000. Template switching added a universal primer binding site, and the final cDNA carried a unique molecular identifier that allowed TCR cDNA molecules to be counted accurately. Specific primers in the conserved constant-segment region were used to synthesize first-strand cDNA for TCR alpha and beta chains. Each cDNA library was double barcoded, with a SMART-Mk sample barcode plus Illumina barcodes, to control for contamination. TruSeq adapter sequences and Illumina sample barcodes were added in two successive PCR steps. The Illumina HiSeq platform was used with custom primers to sequence TCR alpha and beta cDNA libraries. The authors' analysis ran thus. Unique molecular identifiers were extracted from raw reads with MiGEC, and CDR3 positions were determined with MiXCR. Recombination models were inferred per individual with the repgenHMM and IGoR tools using an EM algorithm. Shared clonotypes were analyzed with the tcR package in R, and sharing was normalized by the product of cloneset sizes. To study raw recombination without the effects of thymic and clonal selection, out-of-frame nonproductive sequences were analyzed. The public reads were run again by TCRdb, first through fastp at Q25 and then through MiXCR, and only productive beta chains were kept. Every distinct CDR3 protein forms one entry, paired with its most common genes and DNA. The authors' filters were not applied to this entry. The sample table lists about 790,000 distinct CDR3 sequences, around a sixth of them with a count of one. The ten largest clonotypes hold 10% to 15% of the sample.

This clonotype was counted a few times. There is no known antigen for this receptor. One base away there is no much larger clone; base qualities are not given. These records were also assigned to another study, of T cells expressing NK-cell markers. The second study's paper adds: In sorted CD3+CD56+NKG2C+, CD3+CD56+NKG2C- and CD3+CD56-NKG2C+ T-cell subsets from eight or nine donors, TCR beta-chain repertoires were profiled. Of the eight sequenced donors, seven were found to be HCMV-seropositive and one was found to be HCMV-seronegative. To restrict sorting to alphabetaTCR-expressing T cells, an anti-gammadeltaTCR antibody was added in several experiments. In a handful of donors, the dominant CD3+CD56+NKG2C+ clonotypes were among the top 10 CD8+ clonotypes and accounted for roughly 1.0-8% of CD8+ T cells. Those dominant clonotypes were again the most abundant among CD3+CD56-NKG2C+ cells in four donors, at about 28.3-65%. Whether the expanded NKG2C-expressing T cell clones were specific for HCMV antigens remained unclear. The study sequenced eight donors, all healthy volunteers chosen at random: three men and five women. HCMV serostatus was determined by detecting HCMV-specific IgG in serum with a commercial ELISA kit. Bulk peripheral blood T-cell repertoires were additionally sequenced from unsorted PBMC for about 6 donors. MIGEC was used to demultiplex reads and group the reads by UMI, and MiTCR was used to assemble and quantify clonotypes. To exclude erroneous sequences, any TCR cDNA sequence not supported by at least two reads was discarded. The tcR package was used for downstream repertoire analysis, and clonotypes were matched across fractions by CDR3 nucleotide sequence plus V segment. VDJmatch was used to annotate antigen specificity against VDJdb, with one amino acid substitution in CDR3 permitted.

The sequencing sample was made of PBMCs. The sequence derives from a young woman in good health.

The DNA is TGCAGTGCCGGACGACTAGCGGGCAATGAGCAGTTCTTC. Translated, it gives CSAGRLAGNEQFF. The sequence links TRBV20-1 to TRBJ2-1, and TRBD2 matches 10 of the central bases. From the cysteine through the phenylalanine, the CDR3 covers 13 amino acids. Only the CDR3 region is kept as DNA, spanning 39 bases read in frame from base 1. The germline V gene (reference sequence) yields DFQATT for CDR1 and SNEGSKA for CDR2. At the junction V is shortened by 6 bases and J by 6 bases; bases outside the gene matches: 5.